Following are 2 T cell receptor beta chains from one sample sequenced in a study of blood T cell repertoires in COVID-19. TCRdb's table, derived via immunoSEQ multiplex PCR, lists solely in-frame clones and lacks some. The data hold about 63,000 clones, with 76% observed a single time. The sequenced material came from peripheral blood. These receptors were obtained from a woman at least 80 years old with acute or convalescent COVID-19.

The chain employs TRBV2 and TRBJ2-2; TRBD1 aligns across 11 bases. V was clipped by 6 bases and J by 3 bases; unmatched bases: 3. This CDR3 has 15 amino acids. Germline V gives CDR1 SNHLY, CDR2 FYNNEI. The chain's CDR3 is CASRRTGGDTGELFF. For the CDR3, the DNA is TGTGCCAGCAGGAGGACAGGGGGCGACACCGGGGAGCTGTTTTTT. The variable domain in full, completed from reference TRBV2 and TRBJ2-2, reads EPEVTQTPSHQVTQMGQEVILRCVPISNHLYFYWYRQILGQKVEFLVSFYNNEISEKSEIFDDQFSVERPDGSNFTLKIRSTKLEDSAMYFCASRRTGGDTGELFFGEGSRLTVL.

This chain connects TRBV27 to TRBJ2-3; the D is unclear. CDR1 and CDR2 from the germline V gene are MNHEY and SMNVEV (reference sequence). The V and J ends lost 5 bases and 0 bases respectively, with 12 bases between them. The CDR3 has 15 residues. The CDR3 DNA follows: TGTGCCAGCAGTCCGGGTATTTCTAGCACAGATACGCAGTATTTT. The encoded protein is CASSPGISSTDTQYF.